The clone carrying this T cell receptor (beta chain) has a handful of counts. Its antigen is as yet unknown. The CDR3 loop spans 14 amino acids. Germline V gene sequence: CDR1 MGHRA, CDR2 YSYEKL. V shed 4 bases and J shed 5 bases, with 14 bases lying between them. These data originate in a study of T cell repertoires in cytomegalovirus infection. The wider study: Shared public TCR beta signatures pointed to both CMV infection and a matching HLA type. Broader study findings: People with CMV and the relevant HLA were identified by cumulative public TCR beta family frequency. HLA-C-restricted TCR beta clonotypes specific for CMV led the ex vivo response.

TCRdb reprocessed the reads via MiXCR and lists one record per CDR3 protein. The data show approximately 500,000 distinct CDR3 sequences, approximately 15% seen once. This sequence originates from a human donor in good health (CMV status not recorded). Some clones in this sample may be carry-over from other donors' samples. Input material: CD8+ T cells from PBMCs. V and J are TRBV4-1 and TRBJ2-5, with a possible D match to TRBD1 (6 bases). CDR3 sequence: CASSPGEWSETQYF. The CDR3 nucleotides are TGCGCCAGCAGCCCAGGGGAATGGAGTGAGACCCAGTACTTC.